These T cell receptor beta chains were read from a single sample in a study of neoadjuvant anti-PD-1 for oral cavity cancer. Only in-frame clones appear in the TCRdb table, and some are missing; sequencing was by immunoSEQ multiplex PCR. The data hold around 62,000 clones, with approximately 79% observed a single time. The sequences come from PBMCs, collected before nivolumab (anti-PD-1) treatment. The receptors stem from a person aged 35 to 85 with oral cavity squamous cell carcinoma. The CDR3 runs from the conserved cysteine through the conserved F or W. Fields, in order: clone size, J gene, D gene, V gene, CDR3 DNA, CDR3 protein. D genes are given only for firm matches. Not all rows give a size; the values are once, few, many and, for expanded clones, a class.

NA	TRBJ1-4	TRBD1	TRBV6-5	TGTGCCAGCAGTTACTCGACAGGGTGGAAACTGTTTTTT	CASSYSTGWKLFF
NA	TRBJ2-2	TRBD1	TRBV9	TGTGCCAGCAGCGTAGCAGGGGGCTACACCGGGGAGCTGTTTTTT	CASSVAGGYTGELFF
NA	TRBJ2-1	NA	TRBV7-9	TGTGCCAGCAGCTTGAGGCGGGAAAACAATGAGCAGTTCTTC	CASSLRRENNEQFF
NA	TRBJ1-2	TRBD1	TRBV6-1	TGTGCCAGCAGTGATAATACAGGGGCCGGTTATGGCTACACCTTC	CASSDNTGAGYGYTF
few	TRBJ1-3	NA	TRBV19	TGTGCCAGTAGTATTGGGGGGGCAGGAAGCTCTGGAAACACCATATATTTT	CASSIGGAGSSGNTIYF
NA	TRBJ2-3	TRBD2	TRBV5-1	TGCGCCAGCAGCGTGCTAGCGGGAGGGGAGACAGATACGCAGTATTTT	CASSVLAGGETDTQYF
NA	TRBJ2-1	TRBD2	TRBV2	TGTGCCAGCAGTAGACTAGCGGGAGGCTCTACTTTTTCCTACAATGAGCAGTTCTTC	CASSRLAGGSTFSYNEQFF
NA	TRBJ1-1	NA	TRBV5-1	TGCGCCAGCAGCTCCCATCGGTGGGAGAGGAACACTGAAGCTTTCTTT	CASSSHRWERNTEAFF
NA	TRBJ2-3	TRBD2	TRBV29-1	TGCAGCGGGGGACTAGCGGGAGGGCCGAATACGCAGTATTTT	CSGGLAGGPNTQYF
NA	TRBJ2-1	NA	TRBV9	TGTGCCAGCAGCGTTAGACTCCCCGGCAATGAGCAGTTCTTC	CASSVRLPGNEQFF
NA	TRBJ2-7	NA	TRBV6-5	TGTGCCAGCAGTTACGGATCTCACTACGAGCAGTACTTC	CASSYGSHYEQYF
NA	TRBJ2-7	NA	TRBV28	TGTGCCACCCACCGAAGAGGGATTAAAAACGAGCAGTACTTC	CATHRRGIKNEQYF
NA	TRBJ1-5	TRBD1	TRBV10-1	TGCGCCAGCAGTGGCAGGGGGAAAGGTCAGCCCCAGCATTTT	CASSGRGKGQPQHF
NA	TRBJ2-7	TRBD1	TRBV28	TGTGCCAGCAGCCAAGCCTGGGACAGTGAGCAGTACTTC	CASSQAWDSEQYF
NA	TRBJ1-4	NA	TRBV30	TGTGCCTGCCAACAGGCGACTAATGAAAAACTGTTTTTT	CACQQATNEKLFF
few	TRBJ1-1	TRBD1	TRBV5-4	TGTGCCAGCAGCTTCTTATGGACACGGACAGGGAAAGGCATGAACACTGAAGCTTTCTTT	CASSFLWTRTGKGMNTEAFF
NA	TRBJ2-3	NA	TRBV18	TGTGCCAGCTCACCCCCCCTCACAGATACGCAGTATTTT	CASSPPLTDTQYF
NA	TRBJ2-3	TRBD1	TRBV5-1	TGCGCCAGCAGCTTGGCCGGGACAGGTTATAGCACAGATACGCAGTATTTT	CASSLAGTGYSTDTQYF
many	TRBJ1-6	NA	TRBV11-2	TGTGCCAGCAGCCCAGACCGAGTGCTTTCACCCCTCCACTTT	CASSPDRVLSPLHF
NA	TRBJ2-7	TRBD2	TRBV11-2	TGTGCCAGCAGCCCCGGGACTAGCGGTCTATCCTACGAGCAGTACTTC	CASSPGTSGLSYEQYF
many	TRBJ1-2	TRBD1	TRBV6-1	TGTGCCAGCAGTGAAGGGACAGGGAGTTTCTATGGCTACACCTTC	CASSEGTGSFYGYTF
NA	TRBJ2-5	NA	TRBV9	TGTGCCAGCAGGGCCGGGACTTCATCTGGGACCCAGTACTTC	CASRAGTSSGTQYF
NA	TRBJ2-1	TRBD2	TRBV9	TGTGCCAGCAGCGCCCAGACTAGCGGGAGAGGTTCCTACAATGAGCAGTTCTTC	CASSAQTSGRGSYNEQFF
NA	TRBJ1-4	NA	TRBV11-2	TGTGCCAGCAGCTTAGACGGAAACCCTGCAACTAATGAAAAACTGTTTTTT	CASSLDGNPATNEKLFF
NA	TRBJ2-3	NA	TRBV7-2	TGTGCCAGCAGCTTCGATTTCACAGATACGCAGTATTTT	CASSFDFTDTQYF
NA	TRBJ2-2	NA	TRBV27	TGTGCCAGCAGTTTATCAGCCTCGAACACCGGGGAGCTGTTTTTT	CASSLSASNTGELFF
NA	TRBJ1-2	NA	TRBV9	TGTGCCAGCAGCGATTTTGTAAAGAGGAGGGCCTATGGCTACACCTTC	CASSDFVKRRAYGYTF
NA	TRBJ2-2	TRBD2	TRBV29-1	TGCAGCGTTGAAGATCTAGCGGGAGGTGGGACCGGGGAGCTGTTTTTT	CSVEDLAGGGTGELFF
few	TRBJ1-2	NA	TRBV5-6	TGTGCCAGCAGCGTGCTCGGGGACTACACCTTC	CASSVLGDYTF
NA	TRBJ1-2	NA	TRBV2	TGTGCCAGCAGTGAAGGGGCTAACTATGGCTACACCTTC	CASSEGANYGYTF
NA	TRBJ2-1	TRBD2	TRBV5-1	TGCGCCAGCAGCTTGCGCGCAGCGGGGAGCTCCTACAATGAGCAGTTCTTC	CASSLRAAGSSYNEQFF
NA	TRBJ2-3	NA	TRBV5-1	TGCGCCAGCAGATCTACTTTGGGACTTGGCACAGATACGCAGTATTTT	CASRSTLGLGTDTQYF
NA	TRBJ2-1	NA	TRBV7-7	TGTGCTAGCAGCACCGACAGGAGCAATGAGCAGTTCTTC	CASSTDRSNEQFF
NA	TRBJ1-2	NA	TRBV30	TGTGCCTGGTCCCGGGATGGTGGCTACACCTTC	CAWSRDGGYTF
NA	TRBJ1-2	TRBD1	TRBV30	TGTGCCTGGTCCCAGGGGGCAGACTATGGCTACACCTTC	CAWSQGADYGYTF
NA	TRBJ2-3	TRBD2	TRBV14	TGTGCCAGCAGCCAAGATCTTCGCGGGGGGGCGCGAGATACGCAGTATTTT	CASSQDLRGGARDTQYF
NA	TRBJ1-5	NA	TRBV2	TGTGCCAGCAGTGAAGGACAGACAAAAAATCAGCCCCAGCATTTT	CASSEGQTKNQPQHF
NA	TRBJ1-4	NA	TRBV12-5	TGTGCTAGTGGTTTGGTAATCGGGGGAGGAGATGAAAAACTGTTTTTT	CASGLVIGGGDEKLFF
NA	TRBJ2-7	NA	TRBV7-9	TGTGCCAGCAGCTTAGGGGGTGGCTCCTACGAGCAGTACTTC	CASSLGGGSYEQYF
NA	TRBJ2-7	NA	TRBV5-6	TGTGCCAGCAGCACAGCCCCGCGCCACCGATACGAGCAGTACTTC	CASSTAPRHRYEQYF
NA	TRBJ1-5	NA	TRBV5-1	TGCGCCAGCAGCTTGGGACCCGGGAGGGGTCAGCCCCAGCATTTT	CASSLGPGRGQPQHF
NA	TRBJ1-2	NA	TRBV12-5	TGTGCTAGTGGTTTTCAAGGGACGGTCTATGGCTACACCTTC	CASGFQGTVYGYTF
NA	TRBJ2-5	NA	TRBV5-5	TGTGCCAGCAGCTCCGGACAGATTCAACAAGAGACCCAGTACTTC	CASSSGQIQQETQYF
NA	TRBJ2-1	NA	TRBV7-9	TGTGCCAGCAGAGAAGCTCTTCTTCGGTCCTACAATGAGCAGTTCTTC	CASREALLRSYNEQFF
NA	TRBJ1-1	NA	TRBV19	TGTGCCAGTAGGCCATCTTCACAGGGTAATACTGAAGCTTTCTTT	CASRPSSQGNTEAFF
NA	TRBJ2-4	NA	TRBV7-8	TGTGCCAGCAGCCCCCCCCGTCGACAGGCTCCCAAAAACATTCAGTACTTC	CASSPPRRQAPKNIQYF